This T cell receptor (beta chain) comes out of a study of T cell responses to AZD1222 COVID-19 vaccine (dated by TCRdb to the early 2020s). A note on the overall study: Because spike-specific TCR depth and breadth did not differ between the two schedules, AZD1222 recipients who got a second dose at roughly 4 weeks were pooled with those who got a second dose at roughly 12 weeks. A total of around 240 trial participants underwent TCR sequencing, of whom 200 to 220 received two doses of AZD1222 and about 26 received two doses of the MenACWY control vaccine. Trial participants were enrolled by age into subgroups of 18-55, 56-69 and 70-plus years, and around 150, 28 and 57 TCR-sequenced participants, respectively, were included in these subgroups.

Comment on this clone: Its target antigen remains unknown. No per-base quality is available; no much larger clone lies one base away.

Unmatched junction bases come to 12, with V trimmed by 3 bases and J by 5 bases. The CDR3 goes from the cysteine to the phenylalanine over 17 residues. The entry retains the CDR3 DNA only, 51 bases that are in frame from base 1. CDR1 and CDR2 are read off the germline V gene as SGHRS and YFSETQ. The paper's findings and limits, for the study overall: Because no day 14 peak-response samples were available, the repertoires could be characterized only after the peak T cell response. After two AZD1222 doses, spike-specific TCR breadth and depth were significantly higher than at day 0 and than in MenACWY recipients. The vaccine-associated CD4 TCRs covered the entire spike protein, and the dominant responses fell in regions 160-218 and 743-854. Epitopes outside the regions mutated in the B.1.351 and B.1.1.7 variants were reportedly recognized by nearly half of the unique spike-specific TCRs. Conclusions about previously exposed vaccinees are limited because only six or seven AZD1222 recipients were SARS-CoV-2 seropositive at baseline. Participants were mostly white British, with more females than males. The authors suggested clonal diversity may have been underestimated. In the small 56-69-year group, the increase in depth fell short of significance, most likely because of low power.

The CDR3 regions of human TCRbeta chains were analyzed by immunosequencing. The original methods were these. TCRs in the repertoires were matched against a reference library of SARS-CoV-2-specific TCRs that had been generated with the MIRA antigen-specificity platform. Breadth meant the fraction of unique TCRs that were SARS-CoV-2-associated, whereas depth meant the fraction of total T cells that were SARS-CoV-2-associated. Using the MIRA data, every spike-specific TCR was mapped to the spike region that the TCR reacted to and assigned to either a CD4 or a CD8 class. Log10-transformed breadth and depth values were compared by one-way ANOVA with Sidak's multiple comparisons tests. TCRdb obtained this table from immuneACCESS and retained in-frame rearrangements with V and J assigned. These tables miss some clones; where compared with another copy, unresolved V genes account for less than half of the shortfall, and the remainder is unexplained. That table is the source of V, J and clone size, and D and trimming were worked out from the DNA. The sample table lists tens of thousands of clones, roughly 88% of them with a count of one. Of the sample, 8.5% to 10% is held by the ten largest clones.

The intended sense of this specimen's time point label: baseline before first vaccination. Vaccinee samples were obtained from the UK trials COV001 and COV002, which included a single-blind randomized controlled phase 2/3 trial of AZD1222 (ChAdOx1 nCoV-19) in healthy adults. Trial participant PBMC samples were collected at day 0 and day 28 after the second dose for TCRbeta chain sequencing. The sample was peripheral blood, taken on day 0 of AZD1222 vaccination. The clonotype originates from an adult in good health. The rearranged chain carries TRBV5-1 and TRBJ2-2; 8 bases in the middle match TRBD1. The encoded CDR3 is CASSYRSGTGLTGELFF. The DNA reads TGCGCCAGCAGCTACCGCTCCGGGACAGGCCTTACCGGGGAGCTGTTTTTT.